Described below is a single T cell receptor (beta chain) sequence and its context. Its target antigen remains unknown. Base quality data are lacking; no much larger clone is found one base away. The library was built by means of 5' RACE. These reads were obtained on an Illumina HiSeq 2500. A second PCR of about 6 to 11 cycles was performed with a sample-barcoded 5' primer and a J-beta primer mix. A unique molecular identifier was introduced onto each TCR beta cDNA molecule by a template-switch 5' adaptor carrying 12 random nucleotides. Each sample yielded at least 3 million CDR3-containing paired-end reads. The Mint cDNA synthesis kit, primed by a TRBC-specific oligonucleotide, was used to synthesize first-strand cDNA from all RNA. All cDNA was treated with uracil-DNA glycosylase and then went through a first 18-cycle PCR with the universal primers M1SS and BC2_uni_R. From the authors' description of their analysis: For normalization, 1 million high-quality reads, each with a distinct molecular identifier, were randomly selected from each sample. Reads sharing molecular identifiers were discarded rather than binned into consensus sequences. MiTCR, set to a Q25 quality threshold and the strictest error-elimination algorithm, was used for CDR3 identification, clonotype clustering and error correction. A nonparametric unseen species model using Euler transformation provided a lower-bound estimate of total TCR beta diversity. The public sequencing data were trimmed at Q25 with fastp and processed into clonotypes with MiXCR by TCRdb, which kept only in-frame beta chains. Each CDR3 protein gets just one entry, which takes the most common genes and DNA from the rows behind it. TCRdb's processing, not the study's, gives the V and J calls here. The sample has about a million distinct CDR3 sequences on record, 35% to 45% of them singletons. About an eighth of the sample belongs to the ten largest clones.

The sample originates from a study of blood T cells in healthy people across ages (dated by TCRdb to 2013 to 2016). Regarding the study in general: In model experiments, template switching captured roughly one uniquely barcoded TCR beta cDNA molecule for every two T cells. Donors were grouped into four age groups: young (average about 15 years), middle-aged (around 39), aged (about 60) and long-lived (about 90). Using deep sequencing normalized with unique cDNA molecular identifiers, the study measured how TCR beta repertoire diversity changes with age. Two additional independent replicas of 1 million unique cDNA reads from the same blood draw were analyzed for two donors (one aged 18 to 29 and one aged 80 or older). To avoid experimental bias, donors of different ages were distributed randomly across sequencing lanes. Overall study results and their limits: Because profiling used bulk unsorted PBMCs, naive and antigen-experienced compartments could not be compared conclusively. Observed TCR beta diversity per million T cells fell roughly linearly with age, and a significant reduction was already apparent by age around 39. Compared with the aged group, more naive CD4+ T cells, fewer expanded clones and increased TCR diversity were shown by the long-lived group, suggesting age selection. A strong correlation was found between observed TCR beta diversity and the percentage of naive T cells measured by flow cytometry. Estimates of total diversity based on one million sequenced T cells were regarded as lower bounds and as underestimates. Because the CMV infection status of the donors was unknown, age-related changes in expanded clonotypes may potentially have been confounded.

Systemically healthy Caucasian individuals from Russia, about 38 in total and aged about 6 to 100 years, were included as donors. Each donor gave 8 to 10 milliliters of peripheral blood, collected into EDTA-treated Vacutainer tubes. Ficoll-Paque density-gradient centrifugation was used to isolate PBMCs, with at least 6.5 million per sample. Trizol reagent was used to extract total RNA from PBMCs, with at least 6 micrograms per sample. For every donor, an aliquot of PBMCs went through flow cytometry to measure the percentages of naive CD45RAhigh/CD27high T cells. For CDR1 and CDR2, the germline V gene lists KGHDR and SFDVKD. Including the terminal cysteine and phenylalanine, the CDR3 comprises 15 residues. The CDR3 DNA has 45 bases and is translated from base 1. V was cut back by 5 bases and J by 2 bases, leaving a gap of 12 bases between them.

This chain is built from TRBV24-1 and TRBJ2-1; the D gene is perhaps TRBD1, on 6 matching bases. Input material: blood. The clonotype comes from a man aged 18 to 30 in good health. Here is the DNA: TGTGCCACCAGTGTGAGGGACAAGACCTACAATGAGCAGTTCTTC. Its coded protein is CATSVRDKTYNEQFF.